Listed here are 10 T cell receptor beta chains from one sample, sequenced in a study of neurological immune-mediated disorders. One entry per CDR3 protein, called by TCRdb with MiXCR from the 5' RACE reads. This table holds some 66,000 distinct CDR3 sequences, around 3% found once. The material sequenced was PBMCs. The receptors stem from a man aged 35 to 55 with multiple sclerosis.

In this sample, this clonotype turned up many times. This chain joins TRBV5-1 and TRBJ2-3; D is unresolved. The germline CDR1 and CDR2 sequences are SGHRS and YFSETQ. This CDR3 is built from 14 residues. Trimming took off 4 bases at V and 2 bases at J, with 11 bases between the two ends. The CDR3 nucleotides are TGCGCCAGCAGCGAAAGCCCTGCCACAGATACGCAGTATTTT. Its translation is CASSESPATDTQYF. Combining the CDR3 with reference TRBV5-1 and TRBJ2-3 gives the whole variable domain KAGVTQTPRYLIKTRGQQVTLSCSPISGHRSVSWYQQTPGQGLQFLFEYFSETQRNKGNFPGRFSGRQFSNSRSEMNVSTLELGDSALYLCASSESPATDTQYFGPGTRLTVL.

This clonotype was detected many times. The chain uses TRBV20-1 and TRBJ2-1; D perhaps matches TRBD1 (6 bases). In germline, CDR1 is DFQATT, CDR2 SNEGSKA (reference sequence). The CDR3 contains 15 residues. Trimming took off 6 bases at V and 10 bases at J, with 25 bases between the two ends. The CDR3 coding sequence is TGCAGTGCGCGCAGGGGCCCCAAGTTCGGTGTGGAGCAGTTCTTC. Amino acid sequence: CSARRGPKFGVEQFF.

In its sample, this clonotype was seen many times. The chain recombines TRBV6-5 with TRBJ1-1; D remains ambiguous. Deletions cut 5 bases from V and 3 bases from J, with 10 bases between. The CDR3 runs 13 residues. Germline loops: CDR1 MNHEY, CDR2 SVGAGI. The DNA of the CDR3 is TGTGCCAGCAGTCGGTATGGTGACACTGAAGCTTTCTTT. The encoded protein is CASSRYGDTEAFF.

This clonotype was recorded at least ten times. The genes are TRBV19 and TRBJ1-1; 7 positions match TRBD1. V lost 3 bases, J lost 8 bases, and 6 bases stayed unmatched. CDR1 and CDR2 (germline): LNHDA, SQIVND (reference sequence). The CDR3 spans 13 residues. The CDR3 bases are TGTGCCAGTAGTATCGACAGGGTTGGAGAAGCTTTCTTT. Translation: CASSIDRVGEAFF.

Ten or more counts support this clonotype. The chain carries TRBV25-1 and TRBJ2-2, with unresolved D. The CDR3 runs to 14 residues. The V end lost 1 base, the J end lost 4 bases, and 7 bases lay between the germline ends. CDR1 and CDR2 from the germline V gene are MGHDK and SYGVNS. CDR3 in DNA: TGTGCCAGCAGTGAATCGAAGGGCACCGGGGAGCTGTTTTTT. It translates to CASSESKGTGELFF. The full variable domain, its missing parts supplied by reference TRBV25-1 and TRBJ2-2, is EADIYQTPRYLVIGTGKKITLECSQTMGHDKMYWYQQDPGMELHLIHYSYGVNSTEKGDLSSESTVSRIRTEHFPLTLESARPSHTSQYLCASSESKGTGELFFGEGSRLTVL.

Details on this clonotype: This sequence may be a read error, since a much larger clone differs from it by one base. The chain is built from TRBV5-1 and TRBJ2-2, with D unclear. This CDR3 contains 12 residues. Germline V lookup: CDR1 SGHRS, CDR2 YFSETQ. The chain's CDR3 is CDSSVRTGELFF. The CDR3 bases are TGCGACAGCAGCGTTAGGACCGGGGAGCTGTTTTTT.

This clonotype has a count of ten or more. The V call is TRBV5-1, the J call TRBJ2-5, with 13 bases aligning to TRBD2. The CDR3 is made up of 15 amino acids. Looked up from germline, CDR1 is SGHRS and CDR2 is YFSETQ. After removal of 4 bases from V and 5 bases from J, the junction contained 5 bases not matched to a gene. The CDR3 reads CASSPTSGRAETQYF. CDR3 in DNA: TGCGCCAGCAGCCCCACTAGCGGGAGGGCTGAGACCCAGTACTTC.

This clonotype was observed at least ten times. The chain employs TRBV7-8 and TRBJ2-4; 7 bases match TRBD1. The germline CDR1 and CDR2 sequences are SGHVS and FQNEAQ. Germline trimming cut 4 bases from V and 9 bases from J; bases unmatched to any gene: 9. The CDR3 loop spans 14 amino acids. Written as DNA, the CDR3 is TGTGCCAGCAGCTACGGGACAGACCGGGTCATTCAGTACTTC. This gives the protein CASSYGTDRVIQYF. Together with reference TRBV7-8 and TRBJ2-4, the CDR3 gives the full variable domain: GAGVSQSPRYKVAKRGQDVALRCDPISGHVSLFWYQQALGQGPEFLTYFQNEAQLDKSGLPSDRFFAERPEGSVSTLKIQRTQQEDSAVYLCASSYGTDRVIQYFGAGTRLSVL.

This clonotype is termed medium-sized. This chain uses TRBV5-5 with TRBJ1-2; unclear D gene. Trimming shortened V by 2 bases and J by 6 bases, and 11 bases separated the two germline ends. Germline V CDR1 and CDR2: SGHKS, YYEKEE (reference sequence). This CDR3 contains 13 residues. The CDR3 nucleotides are TGTGCCAGCAGCTTCGGTCCTGTGGATGGCTACACCTTC. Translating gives CASSFGPVDGYTF. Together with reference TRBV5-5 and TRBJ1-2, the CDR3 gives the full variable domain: DAGVTQSPTHLIKTRGQQVTLRCSPISGHKSVSWYQQVLGQGPQFIFQYYEKEERGRGNFPDRFSARQFPNYSSELNVNALLLGDSALYLCASSFGPVDGYTFGSGTRLTVV.

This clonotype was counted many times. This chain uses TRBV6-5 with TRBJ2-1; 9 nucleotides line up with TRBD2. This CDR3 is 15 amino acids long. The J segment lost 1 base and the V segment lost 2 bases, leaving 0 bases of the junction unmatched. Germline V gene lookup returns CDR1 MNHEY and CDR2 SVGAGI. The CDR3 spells CASSYAGGSYNEQFF. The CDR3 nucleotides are TGTGCCAGCAGTTACGCGGGAGGGTCCTACAATGAGCAGTTCTTC.